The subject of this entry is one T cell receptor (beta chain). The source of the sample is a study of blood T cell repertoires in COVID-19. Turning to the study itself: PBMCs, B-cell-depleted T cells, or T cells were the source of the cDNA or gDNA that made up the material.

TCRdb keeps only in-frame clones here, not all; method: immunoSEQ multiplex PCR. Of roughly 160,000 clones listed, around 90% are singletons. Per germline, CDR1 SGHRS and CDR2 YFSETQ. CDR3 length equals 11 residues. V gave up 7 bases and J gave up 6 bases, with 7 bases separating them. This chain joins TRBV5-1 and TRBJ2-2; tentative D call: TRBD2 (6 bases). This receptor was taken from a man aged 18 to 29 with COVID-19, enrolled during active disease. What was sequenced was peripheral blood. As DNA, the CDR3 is TGCGCCAGCGGGGAGGCCGGGGAGCTGTTTTTT. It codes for CASGEAGELFF.